This T cell receptor beta chain was documented in a study of T cells in localized non-small cell lung cancer (dated by TCRdb to the early 2020s). For the study in its entirety: The study examined T cell repertoires in 200 to 300 patients with early-stage NSCLC and compared tumors with uninvolved tumor-adjacent lungs. The cohort was made up of around 220 treatment-naive NSCLC patients whose localized lung tumors had been resected. A mean age of 66.3 years was recorded for the NSCLC patients, of whom 120 to 150 were male and over 100 were female.

From its cysteine to its phenylalanine, the CDR3 spans 17 amino acids. Only the CDR3 DNA stays, 51 bases, in frame from base 1. Trimming at the junction amounts to 3 bases on V and 3 bases on J, and the germline ends lie 21 bases apart. Based on the germline V gene (reference sequence), the CDR1 and CDR2 sequences are MNHEY and SMNVEV. For this clone: Its antigen specificity is not known. The sample holds no much larger clone one base away, and base qualities are not on file.

What the work shows at the level of the full study, not this receptor alone: A median of about 61 of the top 100 tumor clones turned up in the paired uninvolved adjacent lung, and 28 of those clones also ranked among the top 100 of that same adjacent lung. Higher T cell density in blood was associated with longer overall survival, whereas higher clonality in adjacent lung was associated with shorter survival. Because the study design was exploratory, TCR variables were selected using unadjusted p-values without false-discovery rate correction. Because multi-region sequencing of the tumors was not done, intratumor heterogeneity could not be ruled out. The highest T cell clonality was observed in uninvolved tumor-adjacent lung, where clonality exceeded that of tumor, suggesting that antigenic responses were more focused in uninvolved tumor-adjacent lung.

TCR beta CDR3 regions were sequenced from DNA using the immunoSEQ Assay. The authors processed their data as follows. T cell density was computed as TCR beta template counts normalized to usable DNA estimated by amplifying housekeeping genes. Richness was estimated using the preseqR package, with extrapolation to 400,000 templates for PBMC samples and to 120,000 templates for tissue samples. Clonality was taken to be one minus Pielou's evenness. Tissue-enriched TCRs were identified by differential abundance testing using productive amino-acid clonotypes, minimum total count 5 and alpha 0.1. The Jaccard Index and the Morisita Overlap Index were used to quantify repertoire overlap between compartments. GLIPH grouped TCR beta CDR3s together with public tetramer-defined viral CDR3s, and a viral motif had to include at least three viral sequences and show V-gene enrichment. TCRdb carries this immuneACCESS record with in-frame sequences only. Its versions omit some clonotypes, under half of them owing to an unresolved V gene in the studies checked, with the rest unexplained. The DNA gave D and trimming, while V, J and clone size come from that table. This sample lists some 85,000 clones; 60% to 85% were detected once. Of the sample, about 19% is held by the ten largest clones.

At diagnosis, peripheral blood, uninvolved tumor-adjacent lung and tumor were collected and stored as a combination of fresh-frozen and FFPE material. For TCR repertoire profiling, the blood samples were analyzed as peripheral blood mononuclear cells. The material sequenced was PBMCs, taken before any cancer treatment. The TCR sequence derives from a man between 40 and 70 years old with stage II squamous cell lung carcinoma. The V and J genes are TRBV27 and TRBJ2-7, with no D gene named confidently. The DNA sequence is given as TGTGCCAGCAGTTTCCGTGTACGCGGAAGGGTAGGCTACGAGCAGTACTTC. Translation gives CASSFRVRGRVGYEQYF.